This entry lists 6 T cell receptor beta chains sequenced from one sample in a study of T cell clones after liver transplantation. The table came from immunoSEQ multiplex PCR; TCRdb's copy has only in-frame clones and leaves some out. The sample has about 7,900 clones; roughly 80% are singletons. The material sequenced was CD8+ T cells from blood, taken before liver transplant. The origin of the receptors is a human donor who received a liver transplant.

This chain uses TRBV27 with TRBJ1-4; D is unresolved. The CDR3 totals 9 residues. Trimming pared 8 bases from V and 11 bases from J, leaving 6 bases between. Germline CDR1 is MNHEY and CDR2 is SMNVEV (reference sequence). The CDR3 DNA follows: TGTGCCAGCCCCGGTAAACTGTTTTTT. This encodes CASPGKLFF.

V and J are TRBV19 and TRBJ2-4; D remains ambiguous. The CDR3 is 15 amino acids. V lost 3 bases and J lost 0, with 9 bases in between. Germline loops: CDR1 LNHDA, CDR2 SQIVND (reference sequence). For the CDR3, the DNA is TGTGCCAGTAGTATTATAGCCGGAGCCAAAAACATTCAGTACTTC. Translating gives CASSIIAGAKNIQYF.

The chain links TRBV7-8 to TRBJ2-7; possible D gene TRBD2, 6 bases. The V gene lost 5 bases and the J gene lost 6 bases, with 23 bases spanning the gap. Germline V gives CDR1 SGHVS, CDR2 FQNEAQ. The CDR3 runs 16 residues. The CDR3 nucleotides are TGTGCCAGCAGCCTACTGACGGGGGAACTGATGAGCGAGCAGTACTTC. Translation: CASSLLTGELMSEQYF.

This chain joins TRBV27 and TRBJ1-1; D uncertain. This CDR3 has 13 residues. V gave up 4 bases and J gave up 2 bases, with 8 bases separating them. CDR1 MNHEY and CDR2 SMNVEV come from the germline V gene (reference sequence). The CDR3 DNA is TGTGCCAGCAGTTACGACATTAACACTGAAGCTTTCTTT. This encodes CASSYDINTEAFF.

The V and J genes are TRBV7-8 and TRBJ1-1, with D maybe TRBD1 (5 bases). This CDR3 spans 16 amino acids. Germline values: CDR1 SGHVS, CDR2 FQNEAQ. Trimming removed 4 bases from V and 5 bases from J, with 20 bases in between. The CDR3 spells CASSWGTGGSMTEAFF. CDR3 nucleotides: TGTGCCAGCAGCTGGGGGACTGGGGGTTCGATGACTGAAGCTTTCTTT. The variable domain in full, with the rest retrieved from reference TRBV7-8 and TRBJ1-1, is GAGVSQSPRYKVAKRGQDVALRCDPISGHVSLFWYQQALGQGPEFLTYFQNEAQLDKSGLPSDRFFAERPEGSVSTLKIQRTQQEDSAVYLCASSWGTGGSMTEAFFGQGTRLTVV.

This rearrangement joins TRBV27 to TRBJ2-7; TRBD1 might be the D (6 bases). Germline V gene data show CDR1 as MNHEY and CDR2 as SMNVEV (reference sequence). The CDR3 totals 13 residues. Trimming took 4 bases from V and 4 from J, leaving 11 bases between them. The CDR3 loop reads CASSYDRYYEQYF. The DNA of the CDR3 is TGTGCCAGCAGTTATGACAGGTATTACGAGCAGTACTTC.